The following is a T cell receptor beta chain sequence with its context. From germline, CDR1 is SGHRS and CDR2 YFSETQ. The CDR3 extends over 15 amino acids. After removal of 0 bases from V and 5 bases from J, the junction contained 4 bases not matched to a gene. The record originates from a study of T cell responses to AZD1222 COVID-19 vaccine. Produced via immunoSEQ multiplex PCR; TCRdb's table is partial and in-frame only. The sample gives 95,000 to 150,000 clones, approximately 88% of which show up once; 4% to 6% is in the top ten. The chain is built from TRBV5-1 and TRBJ2-2; TRBD1 matches 7 bases. The sample consisted of peripheral blood, taken on day 0 of AZD1222 vaccination. The receptor was isolated from an adult in good health. The CDR3 DNA is TGCGCCAGCAGCTTGGATGGCAGGGGGACCGGGGAGCTGTTTTTT. Its protein is CASSLDGRGTGELFF.